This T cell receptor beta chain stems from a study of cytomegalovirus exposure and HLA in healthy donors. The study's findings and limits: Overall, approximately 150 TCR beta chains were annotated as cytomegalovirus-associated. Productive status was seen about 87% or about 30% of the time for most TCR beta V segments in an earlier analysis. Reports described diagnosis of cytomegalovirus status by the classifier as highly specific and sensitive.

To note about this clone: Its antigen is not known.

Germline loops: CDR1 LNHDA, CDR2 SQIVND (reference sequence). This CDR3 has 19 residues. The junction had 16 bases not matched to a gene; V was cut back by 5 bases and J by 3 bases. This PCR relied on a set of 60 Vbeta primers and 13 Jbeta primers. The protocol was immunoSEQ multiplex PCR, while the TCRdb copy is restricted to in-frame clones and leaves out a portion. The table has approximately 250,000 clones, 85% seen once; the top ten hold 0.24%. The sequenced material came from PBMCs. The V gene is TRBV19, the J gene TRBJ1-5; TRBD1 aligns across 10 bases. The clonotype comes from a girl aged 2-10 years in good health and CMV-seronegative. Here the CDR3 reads CASSPSKAGTGDVNQPQHF. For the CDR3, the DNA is TGTGCCAGTAGTCCATCCAAGGCCGGGACAGGGGACGTCAATCAGCCCCAGCATTTT. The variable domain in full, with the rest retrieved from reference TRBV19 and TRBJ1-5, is DGGITQSPKYLFRKEGQNVTLSCEQNLNHDAMYWYRQDPGQGLRLIYYSQIVNDFQKGDIAEGYSVSREKKESFPLTVTSAQKNPTAFYLCASSPSKAGTGDVNQPQHFGDGTRLSIL.